This T cell receptor beta chain comes out of a study of T cell responses to AZD1222 COVID-19 vaccine. Study details: Combined were second doses at about 4 or about 12 weeks.

The V gene end was trimmed by 6 bases and the J gene end by 8 bases; junction bases not matched to a gene: 5. The length of the CDR3 is 12 residues. CDR1 MRHNA and CDR2 SNTAGT come from the germline V gene. Details on this clone: Antigen unknown.

Study-wide results and limits: Spike regions recognized by vaccine-associated CD4 TCRs spanned the protein, led by 160-218 and 743-854.

Some clones are missing from TCRdb's copy, which holds only in-frame ones; the method was immunoSEQ multiplex PCR. This sample yields 90,000 to 120,000 clones, of which roughly 84% are seen a single time; 3% to 4% belongs to the top ten. The sample in question was peripheral blood, obtained on day 0 of AZD1222 vaccination. The V and J genes are TRBV6-4 and TRBJ1-2; 8 positions agree with TRBD1. This clonotype originated in an adult in good health. The CDR3 sequence: CASRGTGGGYTF. Here the CDR3 DNA reads TGTGCCAGCAGAGGGACAGGCGGAGGCTACACCTTC.